These 15 T cell receptor beta chains originate from one sample sequenced in a study of OX40 agonist ivuxolimab in advanced cancers. Library construction relied on the immunoSEQ multiplex PCR assay. TCRdb retrieved this table from immuneACCESS and kept in-frame rearrangements only. Not all clones are present; in checked studies, unresolved V genes account for under half, and no reason is known for the remainder. For this sample the table gives about 70,000 clones, of which approximately 90% were detected only once. The ten largest clonotypes hold approximately 8% of the sample. Sample: CD4+ or CD8+ T cells sorted from blood, taken in a trial of the OX40 agonist ivuxolimab. Source of these receptors: an adult with an advanced solid tumor such as melanoma, head and neck, liver or kidney cancer.

This clone was seen only a few times. V and J are TRBV27 and TRBJ1-1, with no clear D. The CDR3 runs 11 residues. From germline, CDR1 is MNHEY and CDR2 SMNVEV (reference sequence). The germline V and J ends were trimmed by 7 bases and 1 base, with 4 bases remaining between them. The CDR3 region is CASKKNTEAFF. The CDR3 DNA sequence: TGTGCCAGCAAGAAGAACACTGAAGCTTTCTTT.

The chain combines TRBV27 with TRBJ2-2; maybe TRBD1 (6 bases). CDR1 MNHEY and CDR2 SMNVEV come from the germline V gene (reference sequence). The CDR3 runs to 15 residues. V lost 9 bases and J lost 1, with 15 bases in between. The DNA of the CDR3 is TGTGCCAGTCAGGTGGGGACAAAGAACACCGGGGAGCTGTTTTTT. It is translated as CASQVGTKNTGELFF.

The chain links TRBV4-1 to TRBJ2-7; TRBD2 matches at 8 bases. The germline CDR1 and CDR2 sequences are MGHRA and YSYEKL. The CDR3 is made up of 16 amino acids. Trimming cost V 4 bases and J 2 bases; bases outside gene matches: 10. The CDR3 is CASSPHLGGGPYEQYF. The CDR3 DNA follows: TGCGCCAGCAGCCCCCACCTCGGCGGGGGGCCCTACGAGCAGTACTTC.

The chain has TRBV10-2 and TRBJ2-7, with TRBD1 matching over 7 bases. The trim removed 4 bases at V and 0 bases at J, leaving 3 bases unmatched. The CDR3 is 14 amino acids. CDR1 and CDR2 (germline): WSHSY, SAAADI. The CDR3, as DNA: TGCGCCAGCAGTGTGACAGGGAGCTCCTACGAGCAGTACTTC. This codes for CASSVTGSSYEQYF.

Written as DNA, the CDR3 is TGTGCCAGCAGCTTAGGGATGGCGGGGGGGATGAACACTGAAGCTTTCTTT. It codes for CASSLGMAGGMNTEAFF. The J gene is TRBJ1-1, the V gene TRBV7-6; TRBD1 might be the D (5 bases). Between the trimmed V and J ends, which lost 1 base and 0 bases, there was a span of 15 bases. Germline assignment: CDR1 SGHVS and CDR2 FNYEAQ. This CDR3 is built from 17 residues.

The chain combines TRBV5-1 with TRBJ2-7; D is ambiguous. Germline CDR1 is SGHRS and CDR2 is YFSETQ. The V gene lost 5 bases and the J gene lost 0 bases, with 12 bases spanning the gap. The CDR3 is 14 residues long. For the CDR3, the DNA is TGCGCCAGCAGAGGGTGGGGAAGCTCCTACGAGCAGTACTTC. Its translation: CASRGWGSSYEQYF.

V is TRBV5-1 and J is TRBJ2-7; D possibly corresponds to TRBD2 (5 bases). CDR1 SGHRS and CDR2 YFSETQ come from the germline V gene. V lost 0 bases to trimming and J lost 0 bases, with 10 bases between them. The CDR3 is made up of 15 amino acids. CDR3 region: CASSLVRGLSYEQYF. The CDR3 DNA is TGCGCCAGCAGCTTGGTTCGCGGGCTCTCCTACGAGCAGTACTTC.

The rearrangement uses TRBV5-6 and TRBJ2-2; D possibly corresponds to TRBD1 (6 bases). The germline V and J ends were trimmed by 3 bases and 8 bases, with 14 bases remaining between them. The CDR3 is 14 residues long. The germline CDR1 and CDR2 sequences are SGHDT and YYEEEE. The CDR3 nucleotides are TGTGCCAGCAGCTATAGGGGGTTTTTTGGGGAGCTGTTTTTT. This gives the protein CASSYRGFFGELFF.

The chain has TRBV7-3 and TRBJ2-7; 9 nucleotides match TRBD1. The CDR3 runs to 15 residues. The V gene's germline CDR1 is SGHTA and CDR2 FQGTGA. The trim removed 1 base at V and 4 bases at J, leaving 5 bases unmatched. The chain's CDR3 is CASSLMGQGLYEQYF. CDR3 coding DNA: TGTGCCAGCAGCTTAATGGGACAGGGACTGTACGAGCAGTACTTC.

This sequence joins TRBV7-2 and TRBJ1-2, with D tentatively TRBD1 (5 bases). CDR3 length: 15 amino acids. Germline loops: CDR1 SGHTA, CDR2 FQGNSA. Trimming pared 5 bases from V and 0 bases from J, leaving 13 bases between. The CDR3 loop is CASSPWGSPNYGYTF. CDR3 in DNA: TGTGCCAGCAGCCCGTGGGGCAGCCCTAACTATGGCTACACCTTC.

By sample fraction, this clone is medium-sized. The chain is built from TRBV6-4 and TRBJ2-3, with D possibly TRBD2 on 5 matching bases. The germline CDR1 and CDR2 sequences are MRHNA and SNTAGT. V lost 2 bases and J lost 1, with 10 bases in between. The CDR3 length is 15 residues. CDR3 protein: CASSDEGSGTDTQYF. The CDR3 DNA is TGTGCCAGCAGTGACGAGGGTAGCGGCACAGATACGCAGTATTTT.

V is TRBV19 and J is TRBJ2-7, with no clear D. Germline V gives CDR1 LNHDA, CDR2 SQIVND (reference sequence). Trimming left V 4 bases short and J 2 bases short, with 9 bases between. This CDR3 region has 13 residues. The CDR3 DNA is TGTGCCAGTAGTACGGGTTTGACCTACGAGCAGTACTTC. Its translation is CASSTGLTYEQYF.

The rearrangement joins TRBV11-2 to TRBJ1-3; D gene unclear. With 5 bases removed from V and 1 base from J, the gap between germline ends came to 9 bases. The CDR3 loop spans 14 amino acids. Germline V gives CDR1 SGHAT, CDR2 FQNNGV. CDR3 sequence (DNA): TGTGCCAGCAGCCATCCTCTGTCTGGAAACACCATATATTTT. Translating gives CASSHPLSGNTIYF. Combining the CDR3 with reference TRBV11-2 and TRBJ1-3 gives the whole variable domain EAGVAQSPRYKIIEKRQSVAFWCNPISGHATLYWYQQILGQGPKLLIQFQNNGVVDDSQLPKDRFSAERLKGVDSTLKIQPAKLEDSAVYLCASSHPLSGNTIYFGEGSWLTVV.

This chain links TRBV2 with TRBJ2-1; D remains unclear. The V end lost 9 bases, the J end lost 7 bases, and 10 bases lay between the germline ends. CDR1 is SNHLY and CDR2 is FYNNEI in the germline V gene. The CDR3 spans 11 residues. The CDR3 DNA reads TGTGCCAGTGACTTCTCAAATGAGCAGTTCTTC. Protein sequence: CASDFSNEQFF.

The chain has TRBV5-1 and TRBJ2-7, with a tentative D call TRBD2 (5 bases). CDR3 length: 13 residues. CDR1 is SGHRS, CDR2 YFSETQ, per germline. The V end lost 0 bases, the J end lost 2 bases, and 6 bases lay between the germline ends. The CDR3 nucleotides are TGCGCCAGCAGCTTGGGAGGGACCTACGAGCAGTACTTC. This codes for CASSLGGTYEQYF.